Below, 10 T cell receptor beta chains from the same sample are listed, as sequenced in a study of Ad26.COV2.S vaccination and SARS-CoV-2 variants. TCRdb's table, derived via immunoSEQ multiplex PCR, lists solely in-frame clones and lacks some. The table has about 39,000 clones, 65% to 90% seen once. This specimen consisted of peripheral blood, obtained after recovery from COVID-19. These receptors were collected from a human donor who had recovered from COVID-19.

The CDR3 region is CASSLDSPKYYGYTF. The DNA of the CDR3 is TGCGCCAGCAGCTTGGACAGTCCTAAGTACTATGGCTACACCTTC. The chain employs TRBV5-1 and TRBJ1-2; D call uncertain. The CDR3 consists of 15 residues. CDR1 is SGHRS and CDR2 is YFSETQ in the germline V gene. V lost 0 bases and J 3 bases, leaving 12 bases between the germline ends.

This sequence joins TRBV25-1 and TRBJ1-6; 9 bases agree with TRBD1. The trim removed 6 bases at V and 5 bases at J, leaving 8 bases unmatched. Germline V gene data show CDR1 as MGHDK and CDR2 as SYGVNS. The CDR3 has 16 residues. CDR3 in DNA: TGTGCCAGCAGCCCTTCGGGACAGGGAAATAATTCACCCCTCCACTTT. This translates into CASSPSGQGNNSPLHF.

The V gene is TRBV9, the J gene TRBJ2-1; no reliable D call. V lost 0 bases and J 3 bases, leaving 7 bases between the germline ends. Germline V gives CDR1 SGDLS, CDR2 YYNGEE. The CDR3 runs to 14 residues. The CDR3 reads CASSVDGNYNEQFF. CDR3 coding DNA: TGTGCCAGCAGCGTAGATGGCAACTACAATGAGCAGTTCTTC.

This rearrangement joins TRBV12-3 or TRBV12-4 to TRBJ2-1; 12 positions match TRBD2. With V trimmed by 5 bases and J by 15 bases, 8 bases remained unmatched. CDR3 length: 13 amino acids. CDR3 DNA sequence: TGTGCCAGCAGTCTCGCTAGCGGGGGGGCCGCGTTCTTC. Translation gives CASSLASGGAAFF.

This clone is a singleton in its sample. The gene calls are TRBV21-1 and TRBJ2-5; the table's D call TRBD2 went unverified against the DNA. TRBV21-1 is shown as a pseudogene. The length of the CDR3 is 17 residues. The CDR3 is CASSKSKRGLRMETQYF. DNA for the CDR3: TGTGCCAGCAGCAAATCTAAACGGGGACTCAGGATGGAGACCCAGTACTTC.

The CDR3 loop reads CASSQKQGWNTIYF. The CDR3, as DNA: TGCGCCAGCAGCCAAAAACAGGGATGGAACACCATATATTTT. The rearrangement uses TRBV4-1 and TRBJ1-3, with a tentative D call TRBD1 (6 bases). The CDR3 spans 14 residues. Germline V gene sequence: CDR1 MGHRA, CDR2 YSYEKL. V dropped 2 bases and J dropped 7 bases, with 12 bases sitting between them.

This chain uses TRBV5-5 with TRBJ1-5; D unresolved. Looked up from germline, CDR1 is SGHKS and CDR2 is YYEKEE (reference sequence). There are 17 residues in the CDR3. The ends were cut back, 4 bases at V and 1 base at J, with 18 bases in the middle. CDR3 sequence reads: CASSPDDRPRSNQPQHF. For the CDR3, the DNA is TGTGCCAGCAGCCCGGATGACCGCCCCAGGAGCAATCAGCCCCAGCATTTT.

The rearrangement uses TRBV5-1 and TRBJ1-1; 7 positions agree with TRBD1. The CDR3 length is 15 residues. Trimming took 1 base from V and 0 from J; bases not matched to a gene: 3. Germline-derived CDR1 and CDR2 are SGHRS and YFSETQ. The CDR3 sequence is CASSLQGGLNTEAFF. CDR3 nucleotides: TGCGCCAGCAGCTTGCAGGGGGGCTTGAACACTGAAGCTTTCTTT.

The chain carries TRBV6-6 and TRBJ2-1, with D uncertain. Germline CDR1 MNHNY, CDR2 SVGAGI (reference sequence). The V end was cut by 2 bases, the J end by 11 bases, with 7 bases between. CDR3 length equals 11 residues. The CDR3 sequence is CASSYTDKQFF. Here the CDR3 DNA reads TGTGCCAGCAGTTACACAGATAAGCAGTTCTTC.

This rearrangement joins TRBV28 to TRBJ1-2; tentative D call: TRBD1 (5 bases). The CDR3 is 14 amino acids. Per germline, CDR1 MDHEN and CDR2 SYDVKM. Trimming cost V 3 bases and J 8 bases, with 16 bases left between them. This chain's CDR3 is CASSFSFGQGGYTF. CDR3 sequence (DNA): TGTGCCAGCAGTTTTAGTTTCGGGCAGGGCGGCTACACCTTC.